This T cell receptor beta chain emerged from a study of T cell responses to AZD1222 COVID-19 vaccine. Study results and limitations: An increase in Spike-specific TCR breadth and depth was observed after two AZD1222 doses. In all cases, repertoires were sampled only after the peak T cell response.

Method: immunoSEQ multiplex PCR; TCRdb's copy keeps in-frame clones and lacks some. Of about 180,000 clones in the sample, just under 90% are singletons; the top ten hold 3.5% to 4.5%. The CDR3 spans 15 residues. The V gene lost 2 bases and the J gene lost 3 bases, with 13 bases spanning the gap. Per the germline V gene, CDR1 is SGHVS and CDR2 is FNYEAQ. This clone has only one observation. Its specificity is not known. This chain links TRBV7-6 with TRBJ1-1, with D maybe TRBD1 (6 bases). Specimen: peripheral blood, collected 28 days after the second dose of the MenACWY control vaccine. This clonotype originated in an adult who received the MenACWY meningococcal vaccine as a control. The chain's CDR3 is CASSLRTRGDTEAFF. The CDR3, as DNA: TGTGCCAGCAGCTTAAGGACGAGGGGGGACACTGAAGCTTTCTTT. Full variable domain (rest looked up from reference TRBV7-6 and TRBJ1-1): GAGVSQSPRYKVTKRGQDVALRCDPISGHVSLYWYRQALGQGPEFLTYFNYEAQQDKSGLPNDRFSAERPEGSISTLTIQRTEQRDSAMYRCASSLRTRGDTEAFFGQGTRLTVV.